Sequencing of this TCR beta chain was carried out in a study of T cell responses to AZD1222 COVID-19 vaccine. Study results and caveats: The CD4 TCRs associated with vaccination extended across spike and predominated at 160-218 and 743-854. Targeting of unmutated variant regions was reportedly seen in nearly half of spike-specific TCRs.

As to this clone: What it recognizes is unknown.

Trimming cost V 5 bases and J 4 bases; bases outside gene matches: 7. The CDR3 runs to 15 residues. In germline, CDR1 is SGHDT, CDR2 YYEEEE. Method: immunoSEQ multiplex PCR; TCRdb's copy keeps in-frame clones and lacks some. The repertoire holds around 94,000 clones, with approximately 86% as singletons. This TCR came from an adult in good health. The chain couples TRBV5-6 to TRBJ2-1; 9 bases agree with TRBD2. This material consisted of peripheral blood, taken on day 0 of AZD1222 vaccination. The CDR3 sequence is CASRFSGGYYNEQFF. Here the CDR3 DNA reads TGTGCCAGCAGATTCAGCGGGGGGTATTACAATGAGCAGTTCTTC.